These 29 T cell receptor beta chains came from one sample sequenced in a study of cytomegalovirus exposure and HLA in healthy donors. Both 60 Vbeta primers and 13 Jbeta primers went into the PCR. TCRdb keeps only in-frame clones here, not all; method: immunoSEQ multiplex PCR. Of about 150,000 clones listed, less than 90% were seen once; the top ten hold about 2%. Sequencing was done on a sample of PBMCs. The receptor set was obtained from a woman under 30 in good health and CMV-seronegative.

This chain links TRBV28 with TRBJ2-3, with TRBD1 matching 12 bases. V dropped 6 bases and J dropped 0; count of bases not matched to a gene: 13. The length of the CDR3 is 19 residues. From germline, CDR1 is MDHEN and CDR2 SYDVKM. The CDR3 loop is CASSRRGQGAKMSTDTQYF. CDR3 sequence (DNA): TGTGCCAGCAGCCGAAGGGGACAGGGGGCCAAAATGAGCACAGATACGCAGTATTTT.

The rearrangement links TRBV18 to TRBJ2-3; D gene unclear. Trimming shortened V by 3 bases and J by 0 bases, and 10 bases separated the two germline ends. The CDR3 has 15 amino acids. CDR1 and CDR2 (germline): KGHSH, LQKENI. CDR3 in amino acids: CASSPAQRSTDTQYF. CDR3 coding DNA: TGTGCCAGCTCACCCGCACAGAGAAGCACAGATACGCAGTATTTT.

The gene calls are TRBV30 and TRBJ2-3, with 8 bases identical to TRBD2. This CDR3 has 15 residues. Trimming removed 0 bases from V and 1 base from J; junction bases left unmatched: 3. Per the germline V gene, CDR1 is GTSNPN and CDR2 is SVGIG (reference sequence). The CDR3 coding sequence is TGTGCCTGGAGTGTCTTACTAGCGGGCACAGATACGCAGTATTTT. This gives the protein CAWSVLLAGTDTQYF.

This chain joins TRBV10-2 and TRBJ2-7; TRBD2 aligns across 7 bases. Germline V gives CDR1 WSHSY, CDR2 SAAADI. J gave up 3 bases and V 8 bases, and 7 bases lay outside the gene matches. This CDR3 is built from 13 residues. CDR3 in DNA: TGCGCCAGCCGCGCGGGCGGGAGCTACGAGCAGTACTTC. Its translation: CASRAGGSYEQYF.

Only one count was recorded for this clone. V gene TRBV28 combines with J gene TRBJ1-5; D might be TRBD1 (5 bases). V was clipped by 2 bases and J by 3 bases, with 11 bases between them. This CDR3 has 15 residues. The germline V gene encodes CDR1 MDHEN and CDR2 SYDVKM. CDR3 protein: CASSLRGSSNQPQHF. CDR3 sequence (DNA): TGTGCCAGCAGTTTAAGGGGCTCGTCCAATCAGCCCCAGCATTTT. The whole variable domain, remainder taken from reference TRBV28 and TRBJ1-5, is DVKVTQSSRYLVKRTGEKVFLECVQDMDHENMFWYRQDPGLGLRLIYFSYDVKMKEKGDIPEGYSVSREKKERFSLILESASTNQTSMYLCASSLRGSSNQPQHFGDGTRLSIL.

The CDR3 loop reads CASSLGQGDNSPLHF. In DNA form, the CDR3 reads TGTGCCAGCAGTTTAGGACAGGGGGATAATTCACCCCTCCACTTT. The chain recombines TRBV28 with TRBJ1-6; 10 nucleotides align to TRBD1. The V gene's germline CDR1 is MDHEN and CDR2 SYDVKM. The CDR3 consists of 15 residues. V gave up 2 bases and J gave up 5 bases; unmatched junction bases: 0.

CDR3 in amino acids: CASSLLAEGINNEQFF. The DNA for the CDR3 is TGTGCCAGCAGTTTACTAGCGGAGGGCATAAACAATGAGCAGTTCTTC. This sequence joins TRBV27 and TRBJ2-1; TRBD2 matches at 7 bases. This CDR3 contains 16 residues. Germline V gene data show CDR1 as MNHEY and CDR2 as SMNVEV (reference sequence). Trimming at V came to 2 bases and at J to 5 bases, leaving 9 bases not matched to a gene.

The chain couples TRBV5-1 to TRBJ1-2; TRBD1 agrees at 7 bases. Germline V gene lookup returns CDR1 SGHRS and CDR2 YFSETQ. The trim removed 3 bases at V and 7 bases at J, leaving 6 bases unmatched. CDR3 length equals 13 residues. The CDR3 spells CASSWDSFSGYTF. The CDR3 region has the DNA TGCGCCAGCAGCTGGGACAGCTTTAGTGGCTACACCTTC.

The J gene is TRBJ2-5, the V gene TRBV5-1; TRBD2 might be the D (6 bases). The CDR3 has 15 amino acids. The germline V and J ends were trimmed by 2 bases and 1 base, with 12 bases remaining between them. Germline V lookup: CDR1 SGHRS, CDR2 YFSETQ. The CDR3 DNA reads as TGCGCCAGCAGCTTACTAGCTTCCCGCCAAGAGACCCAGTACTTC. This sequence encodes CASSLLASRQETQYF.

The V and J genes are TRBV30 and TRBJ2-5, with a weak D call TRBD1 (5 bases). The tail of the sequence fits TRBJ2-7 better, so the J call may be wrong. Germline loops: CDR1 GTSNPN, CDR2 SVGIG (reference sequence). The CDR3 is 13 residues long. CDR3 loop: CAWSRQLHYEQYF. In DNA form, the CDR3 reads TGTGCCTGGAGTCGACAGCTTCACTACGAGCAGTACTTC.

This rearrangement joins TRBV4-2 to TRBJ1-6; D may be TRBD1 (5 bases). From germline, CDR1 is LGHNA and CDR2 YNFKEQ. Trimming left V 0 bases short and J 8 bases short, with 11 bases between. The CDR3 totals 15 residues. The CDR3 nucleotides read TGTGCCAGCAGCCAAGAGGGGACTTGGGATTCACCCCTCCACTTT. Encoded protein: CASSQEGTWDSPLHF.

In DNA form, the CDR3 reads TGCAGCGTTGGCGAGGGGGATCAATATGGCTACACCTTC. This codes for CSVGEGDQYGYTF. This sequence joins TRBV29-1 and TRBJ1-2; a weak D match, TRBD1 (6 bases). CDR3 length: 13 residues. Germline values: CDR1 SQVTM, CDR2 ANQGSEA. V was cut by 4 bases and J by 5 bases, with 14 bases left in between. The variable domain in full, with the rest retrieved from reference TRBV29-1 and TRBJ1-2, is SAVISQKPSRDICQRGTSLTIQCQVDSQVTMMFWYRQQPGQSLTLIATANQGSEATYESGFVIDKFPISRPNLTFSTLTVSNMSPEDSSIYLCSVGEGDQYGYTFGSGTRLTVV.

The chain combines TRBV6-1 with TRBJ1-4; the D is unclear. Trimming shortened V by 3 bases and J by 3 bases, and 11 bases separated the two germline ends. In germline, CDR1 is MNHNS, CDR2 SASEGT. The CDR3 spans 15 residues. The CDR3 spells CASSEGWTSNEKLFF. The CDR3 nucleotides read TGTGCCAGCAGTGAGGGATGGACTTCTAATGAAAAACTGTTTTTT.

The chain employs TRBV6-1 and TRBJ1-5; D not certain. Germline V lookup: CDR1 MNHNS, CDR2 SASEGT. The length of the CDR3 is 14 residues. The V end lost 7 bases, the J end lost 0 bases, and 10 bases lay between the germline ends. The CDR3 spells CASTPLNSNQPQHF. The CDR3 coding sequence is TGTGCCAGCACGCCCCTAAATAGCAATCAGCCCCAGCATTTT.

V is TRBV9 and J is TRBJ2-3; a possible D gene is TRBD2 (6 bases). The V end was cut by 4 bases, the J end by 6 bases, with 18 bases between. This CDR3 has 15 residues. CDR1 is SGDLS, CDR2 YYNGEE, per germline. CDR3: CASSRSRRAIDTQYF. The CDR3 nucleotides read TGTGCCAGCAGCCGCAGCAGGAGGGCCATTGATACGCAGTATTTT.

The chain uses TRBV28 and TRBJ2-1; 7 bases align to TRBD2. V shed 6 bases, J shed 8 bases, and the junction held 1 base outside the gene matches. This CDR3 is built from 11 residues. Per the germline V gene, CDR1 is MDHEN and CDR2 is SYDVKM. The CDR3 DNA is TGTGCCAGCAGCCGGGAGGATGAGCAGTTCTTC. It encodes CASSREDEQFF.

This clone was counted between two and nine times. The V and J genes are TRBV5-6 and TRBJ1-3, with D maybe TRBD1 (5 bases). Germline lookup yields CDR1 SGHDT and CDR2 YYEEEE. Trimming removed 0 bases from V and 1 base from J, with 8 bases in between. This CDR3 spans 15 amino acids. The CDR3 sequence is CASSLDGTSGNTIYF. CDR3 nucleotide sequence: TGTGCCAGCAGCTTGGATGGGACTTCTGGAAACACCATATATTTT. Drawing the rest from reference TRBV5-6 and TRBJ1-3, the complete variable domain is DAGVTQSPTHLIKTRGQQVTLRCSPKSGHDTVSWYQQALGQGPQFIFQYYEEEERQRGNFPDRFSGHQFPNYSSELNVNALLLGDSALYLCASSLDGTSGNTIYFGEGSWLTVV.

The V call is TRBV29-1, the J call TRBJ2-7; 8 bases are a match to TRBD1. CDR1 is SQVTM and CDR2 is ANQGSEA in the germline V gene. V lost 8 bases and J lost 3; bases outside the gene matches: 9. The CDR3 spans 13 residues. The CDR3 is CSFTTGQGYEQYF. Here the CDR3 DNA reads TGCAGCTTTACGACCGGACAGGGCTACGAGCAGTACTTC.

The chain is built from TRBV30 and TRBJ2-5; D possibly corresponds to TRBD1 (6 bases). With 0 bases removed from V and 2 bases from J, the gap between germline ends came to 19 bases. Germline V lookup: CDR1 GTSNPN, CDR2 SVGIG (reference sequence). The CDR3 extends over 17 amino acids. Here the CDR3 reads CAWSVRGKALRQETQYF. The CDR3 DNA follows: TGTGCCTGGAGTGTAAGGGGGAAGGCTCTACGACAAGAGACCCAGTACTTC.

V is TRBV21-1 and J is TRBJ1-5; TRBD1 is the table's D call, not checked against the DNA. TRBV21-1 is a listed pseudogene. This CDR3 spans 15 amino acids. CDR3 region: CASRRGDRSNQPQHF. CDR3 DNA sequence: TGTGCCAGCAGGAGGGGGGACAGAAGCAATCAGCCCCAGCATTTT.

In its sample, this clone was seen a few times. The chain joins TRBV6-4 to TRBJ2-2; 7 positions match TRBD2. V shed 3 bases, J shed 7 bases, and the junction held 5 bases outside the gene matches. The CDR3 totals 14 residues. From germline, CDR1 is MRHNA and CDR2 SNTAGT. The CDR3 sequence: CASSDGRENGELFF. The CDR3 coding sequence is TGTGCCAGCAGTGATGGGCGGGAGAACGGGGAGCTGTTTTTT.

This clone occurred a few times. The chain links TRBV2 to TRBJ1-1; weak D call: TRBD1 (6 bases). Germline CDR1 is SNHLY and CDR2 is FYNNEI. This CDR3 region has 18 residues. V lost 1 base and J lost 0, with 18 bases in between. The CDR3 sequence is CASSEGGGRQYVNTEAFF. The CDR3 DNA reads as TGTGCCAGCAGTGAAGGAGGGGGTCGTCAGTATGTGAACACTGAAGCTTTCTTT. The complete variable domain, with remaining parts taken from reference TRBV2 and TRBJ1-1, reads EPEVTQTPSHQVTQMGQEVILRCVPISNHLYFYWYRQILGQKVEFLVSFYNNEISEKSEIFDDQFSVERPDGSNFTLKIRSTKLEDSAMYFCASSEGGGRQYVNTEAFFGQGTRLTVV.

This chain connects TRBV30 to TRBJ1-5, with D uncertain. Deletions cut 0 bases from V and 5 bases from J, with 11 bases between. Per the germline V gene, CDR1 is GTSNPN and CDR2 is SVGIG (reference sequence). The CDR3 is 14 amino acids. CDR3 sequence: CAWSVRGVHQPQHF. The CDR3 nucleotides read TGTGCCTGGAGTGTTCGCGGGGTCCATCAGCCCCAGCATTTT. Using reference TRBV30 and TRBJ1-5 for the parts outside the CDR3, the full variable domain is SQTIHQWPATLVQPVGSPLSLECTVEGTSNPNLYWYRQAAGRGLQLLFYSVGIGQISSEVPQNLSASRPQDRQFILSSKKLLLSDSGFYLCAWSVRGVHQPQHFGDGTRLSIL.

This clone was counted a few times. The chain joins TRBV28 to TRBJ1-3; D is unresolved. Germline CDR1 and CDR2: MDHEN and SYDVKM. The length of the CDR3 is 15 residues. V was cut by 3 bases and J by 0 bases, with 9 bases left in between. Here the CDR3 DNA reads TGTGCCAGCAGTTTGGGCGCAGCCTCTGGAAACACCATATATTTT. Translated: CASSLGAASGNTIYF.

The chain uses TRBV28 and TRBJ1-1; TRBD1 matches at 8 bases. The CDR3 spans 15 residues. The V segment lost 2 bases and the J segment 0 bases; nucleotides outside the gene matches: 2. Germline CDR1 and CDR2: MDHEN and SYDVKM. The CDR3 sequence: CASSLRTGMNTEAFF. CDR3 nucleotides: TGTGCCAGCAGTTTAAGGACAGGGATGAACACTGAAGCTTTCTTT.

The chain has TRBV6-6 and TRBJ1-1; D might be TRBD1 (5 bases). Germline CDR1 reads MNHNY; CDR2 reads SVGAGI (reference sequence). Trimming removed 0 bases from V and 3 bases from J, with 8 bases in between. The CDR3 is made up of 14 amino acids. CDR3 loop: CASSYSIRDTEAFF. Here the CDR3 DNA reads TGTGCCAGCAGTTACTCGATCAGGGACACTGAAGCTTTCTTT.

The gene calls are TRBV5-1 and TRBJ1-1, with 8 bases fitting TRBD1. Germline CDR1 reads SGHRS; CDR2 reads YFSETQ. The CDR3 loop spans 16 amino acids. Losses at the gene ends were 0 bases for V and 3 bases for J; bases not matched to a gene: 7. As DNA, the CDR3 is TGCGCCAGCAGCTTGGACGGACAGGGTAGGGACACTGAAGCTTTCTTT. It specifies CASSLDGQGRDTEAFF.

This chain connects TRBV4-2 to TRBJ2-1; TRBD2 might be the D (5 bases). The V end lost 4 bases, the J end lost 10 bases, and 8 bases lay between the germline ends. Germline assignment: CDR1 LGHNA and CDR2 YNFKEQ. The CDR3 covers 11 residues. As DNA, the CDR3 is TGTGCCAGCAGCCTCCGGGAAGAGCAGTTCTTC. As protein: CASSLREEQFF.

This chain joins TRBV7-2 and TRBJ2-5; 10 bases match TRBD2. The CDR3 has 17 amino acids. Looked up from germline, CDR1 is SGHTA and CDR2 is FQGNSA. V dropped 5 bases and J dropped 0; count of bases not matched to a gene: 9. The CDR3 DNA reads as TGTGCCAGCAGCAATACCGGGACTAGCGCGTACCAAGAGACCCAGTACTTC. Translated: CASSNTGTSAYQETQYF.